This entry lists 14 T cell receptor beta chains sequenced from one sample in a study of blood T cell repertoires in COVID-19. Method: immunoSEQ multiplex PCR; TCRdb's copy keeps in-frame clones and lacks some. The top ten clones hold around a third of a sample with about 58,000 clones, approximately 75% of them seen once. Material for sequencing was peripheral blood. The receptor set was obtained from a man in his 60s with COVID-19, enrolled during active disease.

The rearrangement links TRBV27 to TRBJ1-5; D not certain. This CDR3 region has 13 residues. Trimming took off 3 bases at V and 7 bases at J, with 10 bases between the two ends. Germline CDR1 reads MNHEY; CDR2 reads SMNVEV (reference sequence). The CDR3 region is CASSLNFLQPQHF. The DNA for the CDR3 is TGTGCCAGCAGTTTGAACTTCTTGCAGCCCCAGCATTTT.

The chain recombines TRBV5-4 with TRBJ2-5; 15 positions agree with TRBD2. V was pared by 5 bases and J by 4 bases, with 9 bases of the junction left unmatched. The CDR3 totals 17 residues. Germline loops: CDR1 SGHNT, CDR2 YYREEE (reference sequence). CDR3 nucleotides: TGTGCCAGCAGTTCCGGGACTAGCGGGGGGACTATAGAGACCCAGTACTTC. The encoded protein is CASSSGTSGGTIETQYF. Based on the CDR3 plus reference TRBV5-4 and TRBJ2-5, the full variable domain is ETGVTQSPTHLIKTRGQQVTLRCSSQSGHNTVSWYQQALGQGPQFIFQYYREEENGRGNFPPRFSGLQFPNYSSELNVNALELDDSALYLCASSSGTSGGTIETQYFGPGTRLLVL.

DNA of the CDR3: TGTGCCAGCAGTGAAATGGGAAAGGGACAAAAAGAGACCCAGTACTTC. Encoded protein: CASSEMGKGQKETQYF. The V gene is TRBV25-1, the J gene TRBJ2-5, with D perhaps TRBD1 (6 bases). The V gene's germline CDR1 is MGHDK and CDR2 SYGVNS. This CDR3 has 16 residues. Trimming pared 2 bases from V and 3 bases from J, leaving 16 bases between. The full variable domain, completed using reference TRBV25-1 and TRBJ2-5, is EADIYQTPRYLVIGTGKKITLECSQTMGHDKMYWYQQDPGMELHLIHYSYGVNSTEKGDLSSESTVSRIRTEHFPLTLESARPSHTSQYLCASSEMGKGQKETQYFGPGTRLLVL.

The chain joins TRBV19 to TRBJ2-5, with TRBD2 matching 8 bases. The germline V gene encodes CDR1 LNHDA and CDR2 SQIVND (reference sequence). V lost 1 base, J lost 5 bases, and 3 bases stayed unmatched. The CDR3 covers 14 residues. The CDR3 DNA reads as TGTGCCAGTAGTATAGGCGGGAGGAGGGAGACCCAGTACTTC. Protein: CASSIGGRRETQYF.

This clone was seen just once. The junction shows a germline mismatch at one end, possibly a read error. The chain carries TRBV20-1 and TRBJ1-1; possibly TRBD1 for D (6 bases). Germline lookup yields CDR1 DFQATT and CDR2 SNEGSKA (reference sequence). The CDR3 length is 11 residues. CDR3 residues: CSARDPPTGRF. In nucleotides, the CDR3 is TGCAGTGCTAGAGACCCCCCTACAGGGAGATTT.

CDR3 in DNA: TGTGCCAGCAGTTCCCCCCTAGAAAGGATGGACACTGAAGCTTTCTTT. Its translation: CASSSPLERMDTEAFF. The rearrangement links TRBV6-5 to TRBJ1-1; D gene ambiguous. V lost 4 bases, J lost 3 bases, and 18 bases lay in between. CDR1 is MNHEY and CDR2 is SVGAGI in the germline V gene. This CDR3 spans 16 amino acids.

The rearrangement uses TRBV19 and TRBJ1-2, with TRBD1 identical over 10 bases. The CDR3 is made up of 14 amino acids. J was trimmed by 8 bases and V by 5 bases; bases with no gene match: 8. Germline V CDR1 and CDR2: LNHDA, SQIVND (reference sequence). Written as DNA, the CDR3 is TGTGCCAGTAGTGAAGACAGGGGGCGCAGAGGCTACACCTTC. Its translation: CASSEDRGRRGYTF.

V gene TRBV5-1 combines with J gene TRBJ1-5, with no clear D. The CDR3 runs 15 residues. Between the trimmed V and J ends, which lost 4 bases and 4 bases, there was a span of 15 bases. Germline assignment: CDR1 SGHRS and CDR2 YFSETQ. The CDR3 region is CASSPTSGKNQPQHF. Here the CDR3 DNA reads TGCGCCAGCAGCCCAACGTCGGGGAAGAATCAGCCCCAGCATTTT.

V and J are TRBV28 and TRBJ2-1; 11 bases are shared with TRBD2. Losses at the gene ends were 3 bases for V and 7 bases for J; bases not matched to a gene: 5. The CDR3 is 15 amino acids. CDR1 is MDHEN, CDR2 SYDVKM, per germline. The CDR3 DNA sequence: TGTGCCAGCAGTTTTAGCGGGGGGGCCTGGAATGAGCAGTTCTTC. Its translation is CASSFSGGAWNEQFF.

CDR3 sequence: CASSLRTGGVKEQFF. In nucleotides, the CDR3 is TGTGCCAGCAGCCTTCGGACAGGGGGAGTTAAGGAGCAGTTCTTC. V usage is TRBV9 and J usage is TRBJ2-1, with 10 positions matching TRBD1. The CDR3 contains 15 residues. Per germline, CDR1 SGDLS and CDR2 YYNGEE. Trimming removed 4 bases from V and 10 bases from J; junction bases left unmatched: 11. Supplemented by reference TRBV9 and TRBJ2-1, the full variable domain reads DSGVTQTPKHLITATGQRVTLRCSPRSGDLSVYWYQQSLDQGLQFLIQYYNGEERAKGNILERFSAQQFPDLHSELNLSSLELGDSALYFCASSLRTGGVKEQFFGPGTRLTVL.

The CDR3 region is CASGTARNSPLHF. In DNA, the CDR3 is TGTGCTAGTGGTACGGCGAGGAATTCACCCCTCCACTTT. The chain has TRBV12-5 and TRBJ1-6; unclear D gene. Germline assignment: CDR1 LGHNT and CDR2 FRNRAP. The CDR3 totals 13 residues. V lost 5 bases to trimming and J lost 7 bases, with 9 bases between them.

The chain has TRBV3-1 (or the pseudogene TRBV3-2) and TRBJ1-5, with TRBD1 as a possible D gene (6 bases). Germline V gene sequence: CDR1 LGHDT, CDR2 YNNKEL (reference sequence). Trimming left V 1 base short and J 1 base short, with 8 bases between. The CDR3 loop spans 15 amino acids. The CDR3 bases are TGTGCCAGCAGCCAAGGGGGGCGGAGCAATCAGCCCCAGCATTTT. Protein: CASSQGGRSNQPQHF.

The chain recombines TRBV9 with TRBJ1-6; 9 bases agree with TRBD1. CDR1 and CDR2 from the germline V gene are SGDLS and YYNGEE. The CDR3 length is 16 residues. The junction had 8 bases not matched to a gene; V was cut back by 4 bases and J by 6 bases. The CDR3 DNA sequence: TGTGCCAGCAGCCTATTTTCGGGACAGGGTAATTCACCCCTCCACTTT. Its protein is CASSLFSGQGNSPLHF.

The chain is built from TRBV6-8 and TRBJ1-5; weak D call: TRBD1 (5 bases). Germline CDR1 MNHGY, CDR2 SAAAGT. The CDR3 is made up of 16 amino acids. V was trimmed by 7 bases and J by 0 bases, leaving 16 bases between them. CDR3 coding DNA: TGTGCCAGCACTGGGGAGGGACGAGGTAGCAATCAGCCCCAGCATTTT. This codes for CASTGEGRGSNQPQHF.